This T cell receptor (beta chain) originates from a study of spatial heterogeneity in lung cancer (dated by TCRdb to the late 2010s). Describing the broader study: More beta-chain than alpha-chain transcripts were consistently detected, likely reflecting higher beta-chain transcript abundance. In the raw uncorrected reads, each unique combination of TCR and UMI appeared more than ten times on average. In non-small cell lung cancer, the study made a quantitative comparison of TCR alpha and beta repertoires among multiple tumor regions, matched nontumor lung and blood. The study linked features of the TCR repertoire to counts of nonsynonymous mutations, which were determined by whole-exome sequencing of tumor tissue. Both alpha and beta chains were TCR-sequenced in approximately 200 tumor regions, 64 matched nontumor lung samples and 56 PBMC samples obtained at surgery.

According to the germline V gene (reference sequence), CDR1 reads LNHDA and CDR2 reads SQIVND. The CDR3 runs 12 residues from the cysteine to the phenylalanine. Solely the CDR3 DNA is kept, with 36 bases framed from the first base. V is reduced by 1 base and J by 7 bases, leaving a spacing of 5 bases between them. Library creation used 5' RACE. Sequencing was performed on a NextSeq 500. To allow correction of PCR and sequencing errors, the TCR library protocol tagged every TCR cDNA molecule with a unique molecular identifier. As for the original processing: Decombinator tools were used for TCR identification, UMI-based error correction and CDR3 extraction. TCRs above a frequency of 2 per 1,000, corresponding to the top 1% of the tumor frequency distribution, were defined as expanded. Renyi diversity was calculated using the R vegan package after each repertoire was subsampled 100 times to 5,000 TCRs. To build CDR3 similarity networks, amino acid triplet string-kernel similarity was used, and CDR3s were connected when their pairwise similarity was above 0.82. Starting from the raw public reads, TCRdb applied fastp trimming at Q25, assembled clones with MiXCR and retained in-frame beta chains. Rows matching on CDR3 protein sequence are summarized as one entry with the most common DNA and genes. These V and J calls originate from TCRdb's pipeline instead of the authors' own analysis. In this sample the table shows tens of thousands of distinct CDR3 sequences, approximately 12% of which occur a single time. The ten largest clones represent roughly 4.2% of the sample.

What the time point label conveys for this sample: sample taken at primary tumor resection. Without any cell sorting, TCR sequencing was performed on whole RNA extracted either from tumor and nontumor lung tissue or from cryopreserved PBMC samples. Donors were some 67 patients with early-stage, untreated non-small cell lung cancer from the lung TRACERx cohort. A patient was chosen for TCR sequencing only when enough RNA was available from at least two tumor regions. This clonotype was counted between two and nine times. The antigen it binds to is not known. Qualities for individual bases were not recorded, and no much larger clone is one base off. General study outcomes and caveats: Ubiquitous expanded tumor TCRs were detected in blood more often at tumor resection than at routine follow-up. Confirming at a functional level the hypothesis that regional TCRs recognize regional mutations was considered to require additional single-cell paired TCR alpha and beta sequencing.

This receptor chain uses TRBV19 and TRBJ2-1, with the D gene too uncertain to name. The source is a male donor with early-stage non-small cell lung cancer. The sequences come from PBMCs, collected at surgery. The DNA is as follows: TGTGCCAGTAGTATAGGGGGAAATGAGCAGTTCTTC. Its protein is CASSIGGNEQFF.